The TCR beta chain described here comes from a study of cytomegalovirus exposure and HLA in healthy donors. Use of 60 Vbeta and 13 Jbeta primers characterized the PCR. Clones were read by immunoSEQ multiplex PCR, and TCRdb kept only the in-frame ones, dropping some. This sample carries about 260,000 clones, roughly four fifths of them seen once, and the ten largest clones take 1.5% to 2.5%. Concerning this clone: The antigen is undetermined.

V gave up 8 bases and J gave up 0 bases; unmatched junction bases: 7. The CDR3 sequence is 15 residues long. Points from the study as a whole: Cytomegalovirus association was assigned to about 150 TCR beta chains. Later analysis showed most CMV-associated TCR beta chains appearing HLA-restricted. Segments of the TCR beta V type were, in most cases, productive about 87% or about 30% of the time in an earlier analysis.

The specimen sequenced was PBMCs. This chain uses TRBV23-1 with TRBJ2-1; 7 bases are a match to TRBD2. TRBV23-1 is filed as an ORF, its function uncertain. This TCR was recovered from a woman aged 40 to 50 in good health and CMV-seropositive. CDR3 sequence (DNA): TGCGCCAGCGATGGTGAGCGGGACTCCTACAATGAGCAGTTCTTC. Amino acids: CASDGERDSYNEQFF.